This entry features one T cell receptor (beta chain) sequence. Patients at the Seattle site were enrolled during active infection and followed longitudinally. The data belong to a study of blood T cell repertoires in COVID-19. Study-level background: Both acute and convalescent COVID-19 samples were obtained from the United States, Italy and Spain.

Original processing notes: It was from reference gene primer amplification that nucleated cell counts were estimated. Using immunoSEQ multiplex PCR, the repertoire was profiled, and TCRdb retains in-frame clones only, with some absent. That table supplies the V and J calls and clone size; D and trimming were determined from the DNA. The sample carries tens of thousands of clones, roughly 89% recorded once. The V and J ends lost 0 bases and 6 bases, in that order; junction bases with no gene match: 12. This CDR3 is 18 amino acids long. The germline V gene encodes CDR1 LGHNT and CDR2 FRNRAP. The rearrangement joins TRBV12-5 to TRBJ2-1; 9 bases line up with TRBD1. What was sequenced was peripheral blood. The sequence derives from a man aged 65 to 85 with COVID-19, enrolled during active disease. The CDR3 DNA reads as TGTGCTAGTGGTTTGGTACCTGCTTTGGGACAGGGAGGCAATGAGCAGTTCTTC. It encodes CASGLVPALGQGGNEQFF.